Presented here are 29 T cell receptor beta chains from one specimen sequenced in a study of CD8 T cells in Susac syndrome. RNA amounts of roughly 0.5 to 1 ug underwent reverse transcription with random hexamers. In TCRdb, the immunoSEQ multiplex PCR reads were re-called with MiXCR into one record per CDR3 protein. The sample has about 400,000 distinct CDR3 sequences, around 83% seen once. The sequencing sample was made of CD8+ T cells from PBMCs. These receptors came from a human donor with multiple sclerosis.

V gene TRBV19 combines with J gene TRBJ2-1, with TRBD2 as a possible D gene (6 bases). With 5 bases removed from V and 4 bases from J, the gap between germline ends came to 12 bases. The length of the CDR3 is 14 residues. Germline loops: CDR1 LNHDA, CDR2 SQIVND (reference sequence). CDR3 residues: CASSFSGNYNEQFF. The CDR3 bases are TGTGCCAGTAGTTTTAGCGGCAATTACAATGAGCAGTTCTTC.

The chain is built from TRBV28 and TRBJ2-5; 8 nucleotides match TRBD1. Trimming at V came to 5 bases and at J to 1 base, leaving 12 bases not matched to a gene. The germline CDR1 and CDR2 sequences are MDHEN and SYDVKM. The CDR3 consists of 17 residues. In DNA form, the CDR3 reads TGTGCCAGCAGTCATTACGGGACAGGAGCTTTCCAAGAGACCCAGTACTTC. It translates to CASSHYGTGAFQETQYF.

J is TRBJ1-1 and V is TRBV4-1; D is possibly TRBD1 (5 bases). The V gene's germline CDR1 is MGHRA and CDR2 YSYEKL. The CDR3 extends over 15 amino acids. The V gene lost 1 base and the J gene lost 1 base, with 10 bases spanning the gap. The CDR3 reads CASSQARGANTEAFF. Here the CDR3 DNA reads TGCGCCAGCAGCCAAGCTAGAGGGGCGAACACTGAAGCTTTCTTT.

The chain joins TRBV12-3 or TRBV12-4 to TRBJ2-2; possibly TRBD1 for D (6 bases). The CDR3 runs 18 residues. V was pared by 3 bases and J by 0 bases, with 17 bases between. In DNA, the CDR3 is TGTGCCAGCAGTTTTTGGGACACCTCGCCTTCGAACACCGGGGAGCTGTTTTTT. Amino acids: CASSFWDTSPSNTGELFF.

The rearrangement uses TRBV29-1 and TRBJ2-6, with D perhaps matching TRBD2 (6 bases). The germline V gene encodes CDR1 SQVTM and CDR2 ANQGSEA. The V end was cut by 3 bases, the J end by 8 bases, with 11 bases between. This CDR3 is built from 13 residues. CDR3 DNA sequence: TGCAGCGTTGATGGGGGGATGACCAACGTCCTGACTTTC. Its protein product is CSVDGGMTNVLTF.

This chain uses TRBV5-1 with TRBJ2-1; 16 positions match TRBD2. J gave up 2 bases and V 3 bases, and 8 bases lay outside the gene matches. Germline CDR1 SGHRS, CDR2 YFSETQ. The CDR3 has 19 residues. This CDR3 reads CASSWGLAGGPNTYNEQFF. For the CDR3, the DNA is TGCGCCAGCAGCTGGGGACTAGCGGGGGGGCCGAACACCTACAATGAGCAGTTCTTC.

The chain couples TRBV27 to TRBJ1-4; no clear D gene. V was trimmed by 5 bases and J by 8 bases, leaving 12 bases between them. The CDR3 is 13 residues long. Germline CDR1 and CDR2: MNHEY and SMNVEV (reference sequence). This chain's CDR3 is CASSRWPGEKLFF. CDR3 coding DNA: TGTGCCAGCAGTCGGTGGCCGGGGGAAAAACTGTTTTTT.

The chain carries TRBV4-1 and TRBJ1-4; a weak D match, TRBD1 (6 bases). The CDR3 runs to 13 residues. Deletions cut 6 bases from V and 6 bases from J, with 11 bases between. Looked up from germline, CDR1 is MGHRA and CDR2 is YSYEKL. DNA for the CDR3: TGCGCCAGCAGACAGGGTTTAGATGAAAAACTGTTTTTT. Its translation is CASRQGLDEKLFF.

This clonotype appeared a single time. V and J are TRBV19 and TRBJ2-1; D uncertain. With 6 bases removed from V and 1 base from J, the gap between germline ends came to 7 bases. Germline lookup yields CDR1 LNHDA and CDR2 SQIVND (reference sequence). The CDR3 loop spans 13 amino acids. CDR3 in DNA: TGTGCCAGTAGGGGGAAGTCCTACAATGAGCAGTTCTTC. Translation: CASRGKSYNEQFF. Full variable domain (rest looked up from reference TRBV19 and TRBJ2-1): DGGITQSPKYLFRKEGQNVTLSCEQNLNHDAMYWYRQDPGQGLRLIYYSQIVNDFQKGDIAEGYSVSREKKESFPLTVTSAQKNPTAFYLCASRGKSYNEQFFGPGTRLTVL.

The chain couples TRBV11-2 to TRBJ1-4; D is perhaps TRBD1 (6 bases). CDR3 length equals 14 residues. The germline gives CDR1 SGHAT, CDR2 FQNNGV. V lost 2 bases and J lost 4, with 8 bases in between. The DNA of the CDR3 is TGTGCCAGCAGCTTAAGGACAGATAATGAAAAACTGTTTTTT. It specifies CASSLRTDNEKLFF.

The rearrangement joins TRBV12-3 or TRBV12-4 to TRBJ2-7, with TRBD1 matching over 8 bases. The CDR3 loop spans 15 amino acids. The V segment lost 4 bases and the J segment 4 bases; nucleotides outside the gene matches: 9. CDR3 residues: CASSSPRQGFYEQYF. As DNA, the CDR3 is TGTGCCAGCAGTTCCCCGAGACAGGGGTTTTACGAGCAGTACTTC.

V usage is TRBV4-2 and J usage is TRBJ2-7; 11 bases fit TRBD2. V was pared by 0 bases and J by 2 bases, with 9 bases of the junction left unmatched. Germline CDR1 is LGHNA and CDR2 is YNFKEQ. CDR3 size: 18 residues. For the CDR3, the DNA is TGTGCCAGCAGCCAAGACTTGACTAGCGGGAAGGATACCTACGAGCAGTACTTC. Its translation: CASSQDLTSGKDTYEQYF.

This clonotype was detected a few times. The chain combines TRBV12-3 or TRBV12-4 with TRBJ2-1; no firm D call. The CDR3 spans 13 residues. Trimming left V 2 bases short and J 2 bases short, with 4 bases between. This chain's CDR3 is CASSLITYNEQFF. The CDR3 DNA reads as TGTGCCAGCAGTTTAATAACCTACAATGAGCAGTTCTTC.

The J gene is TRBJ2-3, the V gene TRBV7-3; 10 bases fit TRBD2. CDR3 size: 15 residues. Germline CDR1 is SGHTA and CDR2 is FQGTGA. V lost 0 bases and J lost 5; bases outside the gene matches: 2. The CDR3 loop is CASSLTSGRLDTQYF. CDR3 sequence (DNA): TGTGCCAGCAGCTTAACTAGCGGGAGGTTAGATACGCAGTATTTT.

V usage is TRBV15 and J usage is TRBJ2-5; 7 bases agree with TRBD2. CDR1 and CDR2 from the germline V gene are LNHNV and YYDKDF (reference sequence). The CDR3 totals 16 residues. The V segment lost 3 bases and the J segment 0 bases; nucleotides outside the gene matches: 7. CDR3 nucleotide sequence: TGTGCCACCAGCAGCCCCGGGGGGACGTACCAAGAGACCCAGTACTTC. This sequence encodes CATSSPGGTYQETQYF.

In its sample, this clonotype was seen a few times. At one of its ends the junction is not consistent with the germline gene, which may arise from a read error. The J gene is TRBJ1-1, the V gene TRBV5-1, with 9 bases fitting TRBD1. The CDR3 is made up of 14 amino acids. Germline V gives CDR1 SGHRS, CDR2 YFSETQ. CDR3 nucleotides: TGTGCCAGCAGTTTAGGACAGGGGTACACTGAAGCTTTCTTT. It specifies CASSLGQGYTEAFF.

The chain combines TRBV20-1 with TRBJ1-2; D uncertain. The CDR3 has 12 residues. Looked up from germline, CDR1 is DFQATT and CDR2 is SNEGSKA (reference sequence). The V end was cut by 5 bases, the J end by 5 bases, with 12 bases between. In DNA form, the CDR3 reads TGCAGTGCTTTTACTCCACTGTATGGCTACACCTTC. This encodes CSAFTPLYGYTF.

The V call is TRBV7-9, the J call TRBJ2-7; the D gene is possibly TRBD2 (7 bases). Germline lookup yields CDR1 SEHNR and CDR2 FQNEAQ (reference sequence). The CDR3 sequence is 17 residues long. Trimming shortened V by 8 bases and J by 4 bases, and 27 bases separated the two germline ends. For the CDR3, the DNA is TGTGCCAGCGAGTGGGCTAGGGGGGAGGGCCAGGAGTACGAGCAGTACTTC. It translates to CASEWARGEGQEYEQYF.

V gene TRBV20-1 combines with J gene TRBJ2-2, with D possibly TRBD2 on 5 matching bases. Deletions cut 2 bases from V and 2 bases from J, with 18 bases between. The germline V gene has CDR1 DFQATT and CDR2 SNEGSKA (reference sequence). There are 17 residues in the CDR3. CDR3 sequence: CSARSLGEGFNTGELFF. CDR3 bases: TGCAGTGCTAGATCACTCGGAGAGGGATTCAACACCGGGGAGCTGTTTTTT.

The gene calls are TRBV7-8 and TRBJ2-3; D unclear. This CDR3 region has 16 residues. The germline V gene has CDR1 SGHVS and CDR2 FQNEAQ. Trimming pared 5 bases from V and 2 bases from J, leaving 17 bases between. CDR3 protein: CASSLVDGVPTDTQYF. The CDR3 DNA reads TGTGCCAGCAGCCTGGTCGATGGGGTACCCACAGATACGCAGTATTTT.

V is TRBV27 and J is TRBJ1-1; possible D gene TRBD1, 6 bases. V was trimmed by 8 bases and J by 4 bases, leaving 14 bases between them. Germline V CDR1 and CDR2: MNHEY, SMNVEV (reference sequence). The CDR3 length is 13 residues. The CDR3 sequence: CASSGGAITEAFF. The CDR3 nucleotides read TGTGCCAGCTCGGGGGGCGCGATCACTGAAGCTTTCTTT.

The chain uses TRBV29-1 and TRBJ1-5; D ambiguous. V was pared by 4 bases and J by 2 bases, with 12 bases between. Germline V gives CDR1 SQVTM, CDR2 ANQGSEA. The CDR3 is 14 residues long. The CDR3 coding sequence is TGCAGCGTTGTAGGGCCCGAGGGCAATCAGCCCCAGCATTTT. Translation: CSVVGPEGNQPQHF.

The J gene is TRBJ2-7, the V gene TRBV19, with D perhaps TRBD1 or TRBD2 (5 bases each). Trimming cost V 5 bases and J 0 bases, with 14 bases left between them. Germline V gene lookup returns CDR1 LNHDA and CDR2 SQIVND (reference sequence). The CDR3 loop spans 15 amino acids. The CDR3 region is CASSAETGTSYEQYF. The CDR3 coding sequence is TGTGCCAGTAGTGCAGAGACCGGGACCTCCTACGAGCAGTACTTC.

The rearrangement links TRBV10-3 to TRBJ2-1; D remains ambiguous. Germline CDR1 ENHRY, CDR2 SYGVKD. V lost 2 bases and J lost 2, with 13 bases in between. This CDR3 has 16 amino acids. In nucleotides, the CDR3 is TGTGCCATCAGTGAGCCGGTCCAATCTGCCTACAATGAGCAGTTCTTC. It translates to CAISEPVQSAYNEQFF.

In nucleotides, the CDR3 is TGCGCCAGCAGCTTGGCCTTGGGGCAGGCGGTCTACGAGCAGTACTTC. Amino acids: CASSLALGQAVYEQYF. The chain combines TRBV5-1 with TRBJ2-7, with D perhaps TRBD1 (5 bases). The V end was cut by 0 bases, the J end by 3 bases, with 16 bases between. The germline CDR1 and CDR2 sequences are SGHRS and YFSETQ. The CDR3 is 16 residues long.

The CDR3 here is CASSSDRRSWNTEAFF. CDR3 nucleotide sequence: TGTGCCAGCAGCTCGGATAGGAGGTCTTGGAACACTGAAGCTTTCTTT. This sequence joins TRBV5-4 and TRBJ1-1; D call uncertain. The CDR3 has 16 amino acids. The V gene lost 3 bases and the J gene lost 1 base, with 16 bases spanning the gap. Germline V gene sequence: CDR1 SGHNT, CDR2 YYREEE (reference sequence).

The V gene is TRBV3-1, the J gene TRBJ1-1; 7 bases match TRBD1. Per the germline V gene, CDR1 is LGHDT and CDR2 is YNNKEL (reference sequence). The CDR3 is 16 residues long. V dropped 4 bases and J dropped 0; count of bases not matched to a gene: 8. DNA for the CDR3: TGTGCCAGCAGCCGGGTGACAGGGACTATGAACACTGAAGCTTTCTTT. Translation: CASSRVTGTMNTEAFF.

This clonotype was detected only a few times. The rearrangement joins TRBV19 to TRBJ2-7; TRBD1 is a possible D gene (6 bases). Germline assignment: CDR1 LNHDA and CDR2 SQIVND (reference sequence). The CDR3 sequence is 14 residues long. Trimming pared 5 bases from V and 3 bases from J, leaving 14 bases between. CDR3 region: CASSPSTGGYEQYF. In nucleotides, the CDR3 is TGTGCCAGTAGTCCATCGACAGGTGGCTACGAGCAGTACTTC.

The DNA of the CDR3 is TGTGCCAGCAGTTTATGGGGGCAGCCAGAAGTCTACGAGCAGTACTTC. Translation gives CASSLWGQPEVYEQYF. The V call is TRBV28, the J call TRBJ2-7; a possible D gene is TRBD1 (5 bases). Germline V gene sequence: CDR1 MDHEN, CDR2 SYDVKM. The CDR3 is 16 amino acids. Trimming removed 0 bases at V and 3 bases at J, with 15 bases between.